A single sample is the source of the 18 T cell receptor beta chains below, sequenced in a study of CD8 T cells in Susac syndrome. Random-hexamer reverse transcription was applied to roughly 0.5 to 1 ug RNA. TCRdb called the immunoSEQ multiplex PCR reads again in MiXCR, with one record for every CDR3 protein. Of over 150,000 distinct CDR3 sequences in the sample, 95% to 96% were seen once. Specimen: CD4+ T cells from PBMCs. The receptors originated from a human donor with Susac syndrome.

The rearrangement links TRBV11-1 to TRBJ1-5, with TRBD1 identical over 8 bases. Per germline, CDR1 SGHAT and CDR2 FQDESV (reference sequence). The V and J ends lost 11 bases and 5 bases, in that order; junction bases with no gene match: 11. The CDR3 has 14 residues. This chain's CDR3 is CAVPYGDRYQPQHF. CDR3 DNA: TGTGCCGTACCGTACGGGGACAGGTATCAGCCCCAGCATTTT.

The chain uses TRBV7-3 and TRBJ2-7; D may be TRBD2 (6 bases). This CDR3 contains 15 residues. Looked up from germline, CDR1 is SGHTA and CDR2 is FQGTGA. Trimming took 5 bases from V and 1 from J, leaving 15 bases between them. In DNA form, the CDR3 reads TGTGCCAGCAGCCTCCGGAGGGGACCTTCCTACGAGCAGTACTTC. It codes for CASSLRRGPSYEQYF.

V and J are TRBV12-3 or TRBV12-4 and TRBJ2-1; D could derive from TRBD1 or TRBD2 (5 bases each). This CDR3 spans 15 amino acids. V lost 7 bases and J lost 0, with 13 bases in between. CDR3 residues: CASNRDVSSYNEQFF. The CDR3 bases are TGTGCCAGCAATCGGGACGTTAGCTCCTACAATGAGCAGTTCTTC.

The chain joins TRBV24-1 to TRBJ2-5; tentative D call: TRBD1 (7 bases). Per the germline V gene, CDR1 is KGHDR and CDR2 is SFDVKD. V was pared by 6 bases and J by 4 bases, with 17 bases between. The CDR3 sequence is 15 residues long. The CDR3 DNA reads TGTGCCACCAGTCCCGCCCAGGGGGGAAGAGAGACCCAGTACTTC. Amino acid sequence: CATSPAQGGRETQYF.

The J gene is TRBJ2-1, the V gene TRBV5-4; 13 bases align to TRBD2. This CDR3 region has 16 residues. The junction had 4 bases not matched to a gene; V was cut back by 2 bases and J by 5 bases. Germline values: CDR1 SGHNT, CDR2 YYREEE (reference sequence). Here the CDR3 DNA reads TGTGCCAGCAGCTTAGGGGGACTAGCGGGGAACAATGAGCAGTTCTTC. It codes for CASSLGGLAGNNEQFF.

J is TRBJ2-1 and V is TRBV3-1; 11 positions agree with TRBD2. The germline CDR1 and CDR2 sequences are LGHDT and YNNKEL (reference sequence). The CDR3 has 15 residues. V gave up 0 bases and J gave up 9 bases; unmatched junction bases: 4. The CDR3: CASSQETGLAAEQFF. The CDR3 DNA sequence: TGTGCCAGCAGCCAAGAGACGGGACTAGCGGCTGAGCAGTTCTTC.

The rearrangement uses TRBV5-1 and TRBJ1-1; 7 positions agree with TRBD1. Trimming at V came to 4 bases and at J to 1 base, leaving 13 bases not matched to a gene. The germline V gene has CDR1 SGHRS and CDR2 YFSETQ. This CDR3 is 17 amino acids long. CDR3 sequence reads: CASSPLRGGEGNTEAFF. The CDR3 nucleotides are TGCGCCAGCAGCCCCCTACGAGGGGGCGAAGGGAACACTGAAGCTTTCTTT.

This chain connects TRBV6-5 to TRBJ2-2; tentatively, D is TRBD1 (5 bases). The CDR3 sequence is 15 residues long. Trimming stripped 2 bases from V and 2 bases from J, with 9 bases between. Germline CDR1 and CDR2: MNHEY and SVGAGI. This CDR3 reads CASSYGDSNTGELFF. The CDR3 region has the DNA TGTGCCAGCAGTTACGGCGACAGCAACACCGGGGAGCTGTTTTTT.

The chain recombines TRBV29-1 with TRBJ2-1; D not resolved. Germline V gene lookup returns CDR1 SQVTM and CDR2 ANQGSEA. Trimming pared 5 bases from V and 14 bases from J, leaving 16 bases between. The CDR3 sequence is 11 residues long. DNA for the CDR3: TGCAGCGTTTCCTCGGGTCCCGATGAGTTCTTC. This sequence encodes CSVSSGPDEFF.

This clonotype has a single count. The chain combines TRBV7-3 with TRBJ2-6; perhaps TRBD2 as D (7 bases). V lost 11 bases and J 2 bases, leaving 16 bases between the germline ends. Germline-derived CDR1 and CDR2 are SGHTA and FQGTGA. The CDR3 length is 15 residues. CDR3 DNA: TGTGCCCGACGGGGGGCGTGGGCTGGGGCCAACGTCCTGACTTTC. Translating it yields CARRGAWAGANVLTF.

The gene calls are TRBV19 and TRBJ1-5; 7 bases fit TRBD1. There are 15 residues in the CDR3. Trimming took 7 bases from V and 0 from J; bases not matched to a gene: 6. CDR1 is LNHDA, CDR2 SQIVND, per germline (reference sequence). The CDR3 region is CASIGQAYSNQPQHF. Here the CDR3 DNA reads TGTGCCAGTATCGGACAGGCCTATAGCAATCAGCCCCAGCATTTT.

This chain joins TRBV4-1 and TRBJ1-2, with TRBD1 matching over 8 bases. J lost 3 bases, V lost 5 bases, and 17 bases had no gene match. Germline V lookup: CDR1 MGHRA, CDR2 YSYEKL. The CDR3 totals 18 residues. CDR3 residues: CASSSPHITGGRDYGYTF. Here the CDR3 DNA reads TGCGCCAGCAGCTCCCCACACATAACAGGGGGGAGGGACTATGGCTACACCTTC.

The chain recombines TRBV30 with TRBJ1-4; 9 bases are a match to TRBD1. This CDR3 is built from 15 residues. V was clipped by 1 base and J by 3 bases; unmatched bases: 3. Germline V CDR1 and CDR2: GTSNPN, SVGIG (reference sequence). CDR3 loop: CAWSGYRGPNEKLFF. In DNA, the CDR3 is TGTGCCTGGAGTGGTTACAGGGGGCCTAATGAAAAACTGTTTTTT. The full variable domain, completed using reference TRBV30 and TRBJ1-4, is SQTIHQWPATLVQPVGSPLSLECTVEGTSNPNLYWYRQAAGRGLQLLFYSVGIGQISSEVPQNLSASRPQDRQFILSSKKLLLSDSGFYLCAWSGYRGPNEKLFFGSGTQLSVL.

This chain uses TRBV12-3 or TRBV12-4 with TRBJ2-7, with D possibly being TRBD2 (5 bases). The CDR3 is made up of 14 amino acids. Between the trimmed V and J ends, which lost 3 bases and 4 bases, there was a span of 13 bases. CDR3 nucleotides: TGTGCCAGCAGTTTGGTAGCGCAGAGGTACGAGCAGTACTTC. Translation gives CASSLVAQRYEQYF.

The V gene is TRBV20-1, the J gene TRBJ2-3, with D possibly being TRBD1 (6 bases). This CDR3 is built from 16 residues. Germline V gives CDR1 DFQATT, CDR2 SNEGSKA (reference sequence). Trimming stripped 1 base from V and 2 bases from J, with 16 bases between. CDR3 sequence: CSARVYDRPFTDTQYF. DNA for the CDR3: TGCAGTGCTAGAGTTTATGACAGGCCTTTCACAGATACGCAGTATTTT.

This rearrangement joins TRBV7-8 to TRBJ2-5, with D perhaps matching TRBD2 (5 bases). CDR1 is SGHVS and CDR2 is FQNEAQ in the germline V gene. V was cut by 1 base and J by 5 bases, with 14 bases left in between. The CDR3 has 15 residues. The CDR3 DNA reads as TGTGCCAGCAGCTTAGTTGGGTGGGAGAGGGAGACCCAGTACTTC. It translates to CASSLVGWERETQYF.

The chain is built from TRBV12-3 or TRBV12-4 and TRBJ1-4; 7 bases are a match to TRBD1. The CDR3 spans 17 residues. V lost 5 bases, J lost 3 bases, and 12 bases stayed unmatched. This chain's CDR3 is CASSRTQLGTANEKLFF. Written as DNA, the CDR3 is TGTGCCAGCAGTCGAACCCAGCTCGGGACAGCTAATGAAAAACTGTTTTTT.

V is TRBV30 and J is TRBJ1-3; D uncertain. With 3 bases removed from V and 3 bases from J, the gap between germline ends came to 12 bases. Germline CDR1 GTSNPN, CDR2 SVGIG (reference sequence). The CDR3 runs to 14 residues. Here the CDR3 reads CAWRRGLNGNTIYF. The CDR3 nucleotides read TGTGCCTGGAGACGCGGGCTAAATGGAAACACCATATATTTT. The whole variable domain, remainder taken from reference TRBV30 and TRBJ1-3, is SQTIHQWPATLVQPVGSPLSLECTVEGTSNPNLYWYRQAAGRGLQLLFYSVGIGQISSEVPQNLSASRPQDRQFILSSKKLLLSDSGFYLCAWRRGLNGNTIYFGEGSWLTVV.